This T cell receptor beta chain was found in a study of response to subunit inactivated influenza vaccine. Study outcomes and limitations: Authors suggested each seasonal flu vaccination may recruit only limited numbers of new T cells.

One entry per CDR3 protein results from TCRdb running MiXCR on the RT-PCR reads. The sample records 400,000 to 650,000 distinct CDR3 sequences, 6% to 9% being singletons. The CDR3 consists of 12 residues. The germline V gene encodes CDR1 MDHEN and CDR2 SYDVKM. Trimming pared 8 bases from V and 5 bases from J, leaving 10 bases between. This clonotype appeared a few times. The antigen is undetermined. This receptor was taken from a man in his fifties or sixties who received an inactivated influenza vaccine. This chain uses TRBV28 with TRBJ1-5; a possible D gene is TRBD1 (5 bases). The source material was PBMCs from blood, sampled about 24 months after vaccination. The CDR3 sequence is CASLGGYQPQHF. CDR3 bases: TGTGCCAGCCTGGGGGGGTATCAGCCCCAGCATTTT.